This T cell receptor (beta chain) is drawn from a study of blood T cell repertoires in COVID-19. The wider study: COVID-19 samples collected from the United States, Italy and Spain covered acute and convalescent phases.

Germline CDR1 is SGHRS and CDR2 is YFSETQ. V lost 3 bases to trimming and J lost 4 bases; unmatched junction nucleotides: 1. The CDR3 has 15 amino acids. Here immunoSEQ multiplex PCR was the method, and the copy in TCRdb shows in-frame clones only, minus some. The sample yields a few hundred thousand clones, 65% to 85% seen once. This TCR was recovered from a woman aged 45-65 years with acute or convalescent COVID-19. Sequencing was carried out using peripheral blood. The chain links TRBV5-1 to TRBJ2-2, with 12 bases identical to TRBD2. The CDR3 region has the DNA TGCGCCAGCAGCTCGGGACTAGCGGGCACCGGGGAGCTGTTTTTT. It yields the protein CASSSGLAGTGELFF.